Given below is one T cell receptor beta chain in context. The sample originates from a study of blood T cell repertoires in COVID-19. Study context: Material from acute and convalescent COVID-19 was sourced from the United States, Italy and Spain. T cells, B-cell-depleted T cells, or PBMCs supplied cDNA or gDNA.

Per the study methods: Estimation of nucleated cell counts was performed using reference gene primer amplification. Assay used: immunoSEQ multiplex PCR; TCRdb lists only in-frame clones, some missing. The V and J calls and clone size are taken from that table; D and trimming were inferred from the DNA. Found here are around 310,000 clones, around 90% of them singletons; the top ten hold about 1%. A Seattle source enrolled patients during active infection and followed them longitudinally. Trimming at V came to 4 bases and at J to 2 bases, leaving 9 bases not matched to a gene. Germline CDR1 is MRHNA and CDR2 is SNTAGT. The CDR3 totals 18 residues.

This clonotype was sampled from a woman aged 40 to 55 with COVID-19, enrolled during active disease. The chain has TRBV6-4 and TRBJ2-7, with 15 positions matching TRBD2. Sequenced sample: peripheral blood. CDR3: CASSVRGLAGGRTYEQYF. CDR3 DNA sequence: TGTGCCAGCAGTGTGAGGGGACTAGCGGGGGGACGAACCTACGAGCAGTACTTC.